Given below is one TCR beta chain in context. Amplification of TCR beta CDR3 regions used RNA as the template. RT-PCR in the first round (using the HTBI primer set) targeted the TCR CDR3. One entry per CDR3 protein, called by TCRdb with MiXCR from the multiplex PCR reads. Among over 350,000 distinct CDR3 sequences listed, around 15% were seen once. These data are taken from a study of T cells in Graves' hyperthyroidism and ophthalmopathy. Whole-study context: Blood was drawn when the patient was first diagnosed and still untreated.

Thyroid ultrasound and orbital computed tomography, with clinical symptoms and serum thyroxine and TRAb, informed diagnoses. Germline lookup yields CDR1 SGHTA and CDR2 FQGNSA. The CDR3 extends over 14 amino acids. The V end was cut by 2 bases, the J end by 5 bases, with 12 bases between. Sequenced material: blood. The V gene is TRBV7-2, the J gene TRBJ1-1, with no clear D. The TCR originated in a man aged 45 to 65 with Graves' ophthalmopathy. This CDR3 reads CASSLRGLRTEAFF. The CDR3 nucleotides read TGTGCCAGCAGCTTAAGAGGGCTGAGGACTGAAGCTTTCTTT.